This T cell receptor beta chain appears in the sequencing data of a study of OX40 agonist ivuxolimab in advanced cancers. Regarding the study in general: Ivuxolimab was an agonistic, fully human IgG2 monoclonal antibody directed against OX40 (CD134), a costimulatory receptor. Intravenous ivuxolimab was administered to patients every 2 weeks at six dose levels: 0.01, 0.1, 0.3, 1.5, 3 and 10 mg/kg. Among the roughly 52 dose-escalation patients, around 19 had hepatocellular carcinoma, roughly 15 melanoma, 9 renal cell carcinoma and 9 head and neck cancer. In the dose-escalation cohort, about four fifths of patients were male, and the mean age was roughly 60 years with a range of 23 to 79. Prior anti-PD-1, anti-PD-L1 or anti-CTLA-4 therapy was permitted, and checkpoint inhibitors had been received by about 36% of dose-escalation patients. Partial responses occurred in three dose-escalation patients, of whom one had hepatocellular carcinoma and two had cutaneous melanoma. Peripheral TCRbeta sequencing aimed to test whether ivuxolimab altered TCR sequence diversity and caused clonal T-cell expansion. The paper describes the monotherapy dose-escalation part (N = 52 patients) of the phase I trial of ivuxolimab.

The trial excluded patients who had a history of autoimmune disease or who were on systemic immunosuppression. In every dose cohort, peripheral blood was drawn for TCR sequencing at baseline, cycle 4 day 1, and cycle 7 day 1. Samples were obtained from an open-label, multicenter, first-in-human phase I dose-escalation trial of ivuxolimab. Adults with locally advanced or metastatic melanoma, renal cell carcinoma, hepatocellular carcinoma or head and neck squamous cell carcinoma were enrolled in the trial. Before TCR sequencing, CD4+ T cells and CD8+ T cells from peripheral blood were sorted into separate populations. Genomic DNA was extracted from sorted cells for sequencing of the TCRbeta CDR3 region. The immunoSEQ Assay was used to sequence the TCRbeta CDR3 regions. The source is immuneACCESS, and TCRdb retained only in-frame sequences with V and J called. Part of the clones is not carried over; for the studies checked, unresolved V genes explain less than half of this, and the remainder is unexplained. The sample profile shows over 45,000 clones; just over 85% of them were found once. The ten largest clonotypes hold approximately 1% of the sample.

As concerns this clone: It has no known antigen specificity. No per-base quality is available; no much larger clone lies one base away.

Including the terminal cysteine and phenylalanine, the CDR3 comprises 12 residues. Only the CDR3 portion is preserved as DNA: 36 bases, with reading frame beginning at the first base. V is clipped by 1 base and J by 8 bases, and the sequence between their germline boundaries is 7 bases long. Per the germline V gene, SGDLS is the CDR1 and YYNGEE is the CDR2. Results and caveats for the whole study, not just this receptor: In partial responders in the 0.1-3.0 mg/kg groups, normalized peripheral clonal expansion was found to be among the lowest, especially among CD8+ T cells. Low levels of normalized T-cell clonal expansion were also seen in some patients who did not respond. Clonal expansion of both CD4+ and CD8+ blood T cells was observed from baseline to week 6 at doses 0.1 to 3.0 mg/kg. On average, CD8+ T cells showed more expanded clones than CD4+ T cells after ivuxolimab. The antigen specificity of the peripheral T cells that underwent clonal expansion was not determined.

The sequences come from CD4+ or CD8+ T cells sorted from blood, collected in a trial of the OX40 agonist ivuxolimab. The TCR originated in an adult with an advanced solid tumor such as melanoma, head and neck, liver or kidney cancer. Recombination linked TRBV9 to TRBJ2-1, with the D gene not clear enough to name. The CDR3: CASSVFGYEQFF. The DNA sequence is given as TGTGCCAGCAGCGTATTCGGGTATGAGCAGTTCTTC.